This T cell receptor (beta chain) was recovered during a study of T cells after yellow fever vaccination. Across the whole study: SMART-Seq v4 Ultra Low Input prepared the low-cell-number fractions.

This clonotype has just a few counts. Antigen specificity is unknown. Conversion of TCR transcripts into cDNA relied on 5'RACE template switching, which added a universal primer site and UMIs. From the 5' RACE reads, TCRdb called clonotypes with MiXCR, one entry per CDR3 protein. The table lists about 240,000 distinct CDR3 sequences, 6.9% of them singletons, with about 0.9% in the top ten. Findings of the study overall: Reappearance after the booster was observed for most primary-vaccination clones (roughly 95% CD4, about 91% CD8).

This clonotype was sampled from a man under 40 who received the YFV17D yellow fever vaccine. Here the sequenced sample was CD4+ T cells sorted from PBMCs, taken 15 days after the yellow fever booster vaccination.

The CDR3 nucleotides read TGTGCCAGCAGTGCCCTTGGGGCCGGGCGGAATGAGCAGTTCTTC. Its protein product is CASSALGAGRNEQFF. V usage is TRBV12-3 or TRBV12-4 and J usage is TRBJ2-1; tentatively, D is TRBD1 (5 bases). V lost 5 bases, J lost 7 bases, and 18 bases lay in between. The CDR3 is 15 residues long.